The entry that follows covers one T cell receptor beta chain sequence. The data stem from a study of blood T cell repertoires in COVID-19. Original analysis: Reference gene primers were amplified, and this amplification served to estimate nucleated cell counts. Only in-frame clones appear in the TCRdb table, and some are missing; sequencing was by immunoSEQ multiplex PCR. That table gives V, J and clone size, and the DNA gave D and trimming. Here the sample spans tens of thousands of clones, around 89% being singletons. Germline CDR1 SQVTM, CDR2 ANQGSEA. The V end was cut by 6 bases, the J end by 0 bases, with 8 bases between. The CDR3 contains 13 residues.

The TCR comes from an elderly woman with active COVID-19. The chain employs TRBV29-1 and TRBJ2-2, with TRBD1 as a possible D gene (6 bases). Sequencing was carried out using peripheral blood. CDR3 loop: CSVGQTNTGELFF. The CDR3 nucleotides are TGCAGCGTGGGACAAACGAACACCGGGGAGCTGTTTTTT.